These 27 T cell receptor beta chains came from one sample sequenced in a study of neoadjuvant nivolumab and ipilimumab in lung cancer (dated by TCRdb to about 2020). Library prep was done by the immunoSEQ multiplex PCR assay. TCRdb stores this immuneACCESS table with in-frame sequences only. Part of the clones is absent; in the studies checked, under half of the shortfall reflects unresolved V genes, and no reason is known for the rest. The sample table records 25,000 or so clones; under 85% of these occur just once. The ten largest clones represent 5% to 5.5% of the sample. Per the publication, the time point label means: at surgical resection after neoadjuvant nivolumab +/- ipilimumab. Sample: tumor tissue, taken after neoadjuvant nivolumab, alone or with ipilimumab, at or shortly before surgery. Receptors were obtained from an adult with non-small cell lung cancer.

V and J are TRBV11-2 and TRBJ1-2; a weak D match, TRBD1 (5 bases). Trimming took 1 base from V and 3 from J, leaving 12 bases between them. Germline lookup yields CDR1 SGHAT and CDR2 FQNNGV. The CDR3 loop spans 15 amino acids. CDR3 region: CASSLARGGDYGYTF. The CDR3 DNA reads as TGTGCCAGCAGCTTAGCGCGGGGGGGTGACTATGGCTACACCTTC.

The chain joins TRBV15 to TRBJ2-1, with a weak D call TRBD2 (6 bases). Germline CDR1 and CDR2: LNHNV and YYDKDF (reference sequence). The CDR3 runs to 16 residues. The germline V and J ends were trimmed by 8 bases and 0 bases, with 17 bases remaining between them. CDR3 amino acids: CATYWDGGSSYNEQFF. In nucleotides, the CDR3 is TGTGCCACCTACTGGGATGGGGGGAGCTCCTACAATGAGCAGTTCTTC.

The V gene is TRBV7-9, the J gene TRBJ1-4; maybe TRBD1 (5 bases). This CDR3 has 16 amino acids. CDR1 SEHNR and CDR2 FQNEAQ come from the germline V gene (reference sequence). The germline V and J ends were trimmed by 0 bases and 1 base, with 9 bases remaining between them. The CDR3 here is CASSLAGAGTNEKLFF. The CDR3 region has the DNA TGTGCCAGCAGCTTAGCAGGGGCGGGAACTAATGAAAAACTGTTTTTT.

The V and J genes are TRBV2 and TRBJ1-4; no clear D. V gave up 7 bases and J gave up 7 bases, with 13 bases separating them. This CDR3 is 13 amino acids long. Germline V CDR1 and CDR2: SNHLY, FYNNEI. The CDR3 is CASTPTTGEKLFF. In DNA, the CDR3 is TGTGCCAGCACTCCAACGACGGGTGAAAAACTGTTTTTT.

V gene TRBV2 combines with J gene TRBJ1-6; TRBD1 matches 7 bases. After removal of 6 bases from V and 0 bases from J, the junction contained 5 bases not matched to a gene. The CDR3 consists of 16 residues. The germline gives CDR1 SNHLY, CDR2 FYNNEI. The CDR3 DNA reads as TGTGCCAGCAGGCCGGGACAGAGCTCCTATAATTCACCCCTCCACTTT. Translated, it gives CASRPGQSSYNSPLHF.

V is TRBV5-1 and J is TRBJ2-2; TRBD2 aligns across 14 bases. The CDR3 is made up of 17 amino acids. V gave up 7 bases and J gave up 3 bases; unmatched junction bases: 8. Germline loops: CDR1 SGHRS, CDR2 YFSETQ. In DNA form, the CDR3 reads TGCGCCAGCGTCTCAGGGACTAGCGGGAGTTACACCGGGGAGCTGTTTTTT. The encoded protein is CASVSGTSGSYTGELFF.

V gene TRBV4-1 combines with J gene TRBJ2-3; no firm D call. V was pared by 6 bases and J by 2 bases, with 12 bases between. The CDR3 spans 14 residues. The V gene's germline CDR1 is MGHRA and CDR2 YSYEKL. In DNA form, the CDR3 reads TGCGCCAGCAGGGCGCTAGAGAACACAGATACGCAGTATTTT. Protein: CASRALENTDTQYF.

The CDR3: CASGEGGHSGNTIYF. The CDR3 nucleotides are TGTGCCAGCGGTGAGGGGGGCCACTCTGGAAACACCATATATTTT. The genes are TRBV19 and TRBJ1-3, with D possibly matching TRBD1 (6 bases). CDR3 length: 15 amino acids. Germline V gene sequence: CDR1 LNHDA, CDR2 SQIVND (reference sequence). Trimming stripped 9 bases from V and 0 bases from J, with 15 bases between.

This clone was detected a few times. V gene TRBV29-1 combines with J gene TRBJ2-7; either TRBD1 or TRBD2 may fit D (5 bases each). The CDR3 consists of 14 residues. Deletions cut 3 bases from V and 4 bases from J, with 16 bases between. In germline, CDR1 is SQVTM, CDR2 ANQGSEA. CDR3 coding DNA: TGCAGCGTTGATCGGCCGGGACCGCCGTACGAGCAGTACTTC. Translation: CSVDRPGPPYEQYF.

The rearrangement links TRBV27 to TRBJ2-3, with D possibly matching TRBD1 (5 bases). The CDR3 covers 16 residues. The ends were cut back, 1 base at V and 3 bases at J, with 14 bases in the middle. Germline CDR1 is MNHEY and CDR2 is SMNVEV (reference sequence). The CDR3 region is CASSLYAGSGTDTQYF. CDR3 nucleotides: TGTGCCAGCAGTTTATACGCAGGATCAGGGACAGATACGCAGTATTTT.

The chain uses TRBV11-2 and TRBJ2-3; D ambiguous. The germline V and J ends were trimmed by 5 bases and 0 bases, with 9 bases remaining between them. The CDR3 loop spans 14 amino acids. Germline V CDR1 and CDR2: SGHAT, FQNNGV. The CDR3 DNA sequence: TGTGCCAGCAGCCCTTTTCAAAGCACAGATACGCAGTATTTT. Its translation: CASSPFQSTDTQYF.

The V call is TRBV30, the J call TRBJ1-1; D unclear. V was shortened by 4 bases and J by 0 bases, with 3 bases between the two germline ends. Germline CDR1 is GTSNPN and CDR2 is SVGIG (reference sequence). CDR3 length equals 11 residues. The CDR3 DNA reads as TGTGCCTGGAAGATGAACACTGAAGCTTTCTTT. It translates to CAWKMNTEAFF.

This clone has just a few counts. J is TRBJ2-1 and V is TRBV7-8; 15 nucleotides match TRBD2. Germline CDR1 SGHVS, CDR2 FQNEAQ. This CDR3 is 18 amino acids long. After removal of 3 bases from V and 9 bases from J, the junction contained 12 bases not matched to a gene. The DNA for the CDR3 is TGTGCCAGCAGCTTCAGGGGGGTAGGACTAGCGGGAGGGAGTGAGCAGTTCTTC. Residues: CASSFRGVGLAGGSEQFF.

V is TRBV28 and J is TRBJ1-5, with unresolved D. Trimming cost V 7 bases and J 4 bases, with 8 bases left between them. Per the germline V gene, CDR1 is MDHEN and CDR2 is SYDVKM. The CDR3 has 12 residues. For the CDR3, the DNA is TGTGCCAGCATCTCCCCGAATCAGCCCCAGCATTTT. Translating it yields CASISPNQPQHF.

The chain combines TRBV11-2 with TRBJ1-4; D may be TRBD1 (6 bases). The CDR3 consists of 15 residues. The V and J ends lost 1 base and 5 bases respectively, with 11 bases between them. The germline V gene encodes CDR1 SGHAT and CDR2 FQNNGV. CDR3 coding DNA: TGTGCCAGCAGCTTAGGAAGGACAGCCAATGAAAAACTGTTTTTT. This sequence encodes CASSLGRTANEKLFF.

The chain has TRBV7-2 and TRBJ2-1, with D possibly TRBD1 on 5 matching bases. Trimming left V 4 bases short and J 7 bases short, with 11 bases between. Germline loops: CDR1 SGHTA, CDR2 FQGNSA. This CDR3 comprises 13 residues. DNA for the CDR3: TGTGCCAGCAGCTCACCGGACATAAATGAGCAGTTCTTC. This encodes CASSSPDINEQFF.

This chain joins TRBV6-5 and TRBJ1-5, with TRBD1 matching over 7 bases. The CDR3 is made up of 13 amino acids. Germline CDR1 reads MNHEY; CDR2 reads SVGAGI. V trimming: 6 bases; J trimming: 5 bases; junction bases outside the gene matches: 4. The CDR3 DNA is TGTGCCAGCAGGGGACAGTGGGATCAGCCCCAGCATTTT. Translated: CASRGQWDQPQHF.

Only one count was recorded for this clone. V gene TRBV30 combines with J gene TRBJ1-1, with 7 bases aligning to TRBD1. CDR1 is GTSNPN, CDR2 SVGIG, per germline (reference sequence). The CDR3 loop spans 15 amino acids. Unmatched junction bases numbered 8, after V lost 4 bases and J lost 0 bases. The CDR3 spells CAWTRGGQLNTEAFF. CDR3 nucleotides: TGTGCCTGGACCCGCGGGGGACAGCTGAACACTGAAGCTTTCTTT.

The chain couples TRBV5-1 to TRBJ2-7; the match to TRBD1 covers 9 bases. This CDR3 region has 15 residues. Germline-derived CDR1 and CDR2 are SGHRS and YFSETQ. The V gene end was trimmed by 4 bases and the J gene end by 3 bases; junction bases not matched to a gene: 8. The CDR3 region has the DNA TGCGCCAGCAGCCCCGGACAGGGGATTTACTACGAGCAGTACTTC. It is translated as CASSPGQGIYYEQYF.

The chain combines TRBV15 with TRBJ1-1; the D is unclear. CDR3 length: 15 amino acids. V lost 1 base, J lost 3 bases, and 12 bases lay in between. Germline V gives CDR1 LNHNV, CDR2 YYDKDF (reference sequence). The CDR3 region is CATSRAGVMDTEAFF. The CDR3 DNA sequence: TGTGCCACCAGCAGAGCCGGGGTAATGGACACTGAAGCTTTCTTT.

This clone occurred once. V usage is TRBV21-1 and J usage is TRBJ2-7; the table assigns TRBD2, which was not confirmed against the DNA. TRBV21-1 has pseudogene status. CDR3 length: 11 residues. This CDR3 is CAAICSYEQYF. The CDR3 nucleotides read TGTGCCGCGATTTGCTCCTACGAGCAGTACTTC.

This sequence joins TRBV19 and TRBJ2-3; D may correspond to TRBD1 or TRBD2 (5 bases each). The V end lost 3 bases, the J end lost 1 base, and 5 bases lay between the germline ends. Germline V gene lookup returns CDR1 LNHDA and CDR2 SQIVND (reference sequence). The CDR3 spans 13 residues. The DNA of the CDR3 is TGTGCCAGTAGTATGGGGGGCACAGATACGCAGTATTTT. Translating gives CASSMGGTDTQYF.

This clone showed up just once. The chain has TRBV29-1 and TRBJ2-1; 9 nucleotides align to TRBD1. Germline CDR1 SQVTM, CDR2 ANQGSEA. Germline trimming cut 4 bases from V and 4 bases from J; bases unmatched to any gene: 5. The CDR3 runs to 14 residues. The CDR3 DNA follows: TGCAGCGTTGCCGGGACAGGGAGGTACAATGAGCAGTTCTTC. It translates to CSVAGTGRYNEQFF.

This rearrangement joins TRBV10-2 to TRBJ2-7; unclear D gene. The germline V gene encodes CDR1 WSHSY and CDR2 SAAADI. There are 14 residues in the CDR3. V lost 0 bases and J lost 3, with 9 bases in between. The CDR3 DNA follows: TGCGCCAGCAGTGAGTCGAGCACGGTCTACGAGCAGTACTTC. This gives the protein CASSESSTVYEQYF.

This clone was observed a handful of times. The chain uses TRBV5-1 and TRBJ2-7; D uncertain. Germline-derived CDR1 and CDR2 are SGHRS and YFSETQ. V gave up 0 bases and J gave up 0 bases, with 7 bases separating them. The CDR3 runs 14 residues. In DNA, the CDR3 is TGCGCCAGCAGCTTGGCCGGCGACTCCTACGAGCAGTACTTC. Translating gives CASSLAGDSYEQYF. Drawing the rest from reference TRBV5-1 and TRBJ2-7, the complete variable domain is KAGVTQTPRYLIKTRGQQVTLSCSPISGHRSVSWYQQTPGQGLQFLFEYFSETQRNKGNFPGRFSGRQFSNSRSEMNVSTLELGDSALYLCASSLAGDSYEQYFGPGTRLTVT.

V and J are TRBV6-4 and TRBJ2-3, with D maybe TRBD2 (5 bases). The V gene lost 4 bases and the J gene lost 0 bases, with 11 bases spanning the gap. The CDR3 has 15 amino acids. CDR1 and CDR2 from the germline V gene are MRHNA and SNTAGT. The DNA for the CDR3 is TGTGCCAGCAGTGCGGGCGGGTCTAGCACAGATACGCAGTATTTT. This codes for CASSAGGSSTDTQYF.

This rearrangement joins TRBV19 to TRBJ2-7; 8 bases map to TRBD2. V lost 3 bases, J lost 3 bases, and 7 bases stayed unmatched. The CDR3 extends over 15 amino acids. CDR1 and CDR2 from the germline V gene are LNHDA and SQIVND (reference sequence). The CDR3 protein is CASSISREGYYEQYF. The CDR3 DNA reads as TGTGCCAGTAGTATTAGTCGGGAGGGATACTACGAGCAGTACTTC.